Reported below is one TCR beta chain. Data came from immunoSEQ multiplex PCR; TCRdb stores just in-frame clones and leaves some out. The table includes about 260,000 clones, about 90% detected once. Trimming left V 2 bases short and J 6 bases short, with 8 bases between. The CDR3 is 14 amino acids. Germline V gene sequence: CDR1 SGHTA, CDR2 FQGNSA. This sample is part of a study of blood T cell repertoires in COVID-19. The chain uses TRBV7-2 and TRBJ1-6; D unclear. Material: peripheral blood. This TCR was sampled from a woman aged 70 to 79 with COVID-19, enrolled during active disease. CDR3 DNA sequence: TGTGCCAGCAGCTTAATTCGTCGTAATTCACCCCTCCACTTT. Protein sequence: CASSLIRRNSPLHF.